A single sample is the source of the 11 T cell receptor beta chains below, sequenced in a study of a mutant IDH1 vaccine in newly diagnosed glioma. Time point of the sample: week 47, end of study. Vaccination used 300 ug of mutant IDH1 20-mer peptide per dose, with topical imiquimod. Data came from immunoSEQ multiplex PCR; TCRdb stores just in-frame clones and leaves some out. The sample yields almost 95,000 clones, 85% to 90% seen once. These receptors are not linked to any known antigen. This material consisted of PBMCs, taken from a glioma patient whose treatment included an IDH1 peptide vaccine. These receptors all come from a woman aged 50 to 60 with glioma.

The J gene is TRBJ2-7, the V gene TRBV4-2, with 12 nucleotides matching TRBD2. There are 18 residues in the CDR3. From germline, CDR1 is LGHNA and CDR2 YNFKEQ. With V trimmed by 1 base and J by 3 bases, 10 bases remained unmatched. The DNA of the CDR3 is TGTGCCAGCAGCCAAGTCACGGCTAGCGGGAGGGCCCGCTACGAGCAGTACTTC. It is translated as CASSQVTASGRARYEQYF.

This rearrangement joins TRBV2 to TRBJ2-1; 11 positions match TRBD2. CDR1 SNHLY and CDR2 FYNNEI come from the germline V gene. V shed 8 bases, J shed 10 bases, and the junction held 10 bases outside the gene matches. The CDR3 has 14 residues. As DNA, the CDR3 is TGTGCCAGCCCGACCGTACTAGCGGGAGACGAGCAGTTCTTC. Encoded protein: CASPTVLAGDEQFF.

The rearrangement links TRBV7-8 to TRBJ2-1, with 8 nucleotides matching TRBD1. This CDR3 has 15 amino acids. Germline lookup yields CDR1 SGHVS and CDR2 FQNEAQ. After removal of 5 bases from V and 8 bases from J, the junction contained 11 bases not matched to a gene. CDR3 sequence (DNA): TGTGCCAGCAGCGTACAGGGGGTGGTCATCGATGAGCAGTTCTTC. It codes for CASSVQGVVIDEQFF.

This clone is a singleton in its sample. This chain joins TRBV15 and TRBJ2-5; D is unresolved. The closer fit of TRBJ2-7 to the DNA end suggests the J call may be wrong. Germline-derived CDR1 and CDR2 are LNHNV and YYDKDF (reference sequence). The CDR3 is 13 amino acids. The CDR3 sequence is CATSRADSYEQYF. The CDR3 DNA reads TGTGCCACCAGCAGGGCAGACTCCTACGAGCAGTACTTC.

This clone has only a few counts. The chain joins TRBV30 to TRBJ1-2; D is unresolved. The CDR3 covers 11 residues. Trimming removed 2 bases from V and 8 bases from J, with 9 bases in between. Germline CDR1 is GTSNPN and CDR2 is SVGIG (reference sequence). This chain's CDR3 is CAWSWEGGYTF. CDR3 DNA: TGTGCCTGGAGTTGGGAAGGCGGCTACACCTTC.

The chain employs TRBV11-2 and TRBJ2-2, with D uncertain. The CDR3 has 13 residues. V lost 10 bases, J lost 4 bases, and 13 bases lay in between. The germline gives CDR1 SGHAT, CDR2 FQNNGV. CDR3 sequence: CAINQLSTGELFF. DNA for the CDR3: TGTGCCATTAACCAGCTGAGCACCGGGGAGCTGTTTTTT.

The rearrangement links TRBV29-1 to TRBJ2-1; D might be TRBD2 (5 bases). This CDR3 is 13 amino acids long. The V end lost 7 bases, the J end lost 7 bases, and 17 bases lay between the germline ends. Germline V lookup: CDR1 SQVTM, CDR2 ANQGSEA. For the CDR3, the DNA is TGCAGCGCCAAGAGAGGGCTTATGAATGAGCAGTTCTTC. Translating gives CSAKRGLMNEQFF.

This clone came up a few times. The chain's CDR3 is CASSSQSSGNTIYF. CDR3 coding DNA: TGTGCCAGCAGCTCCCAGAGCTCTGGAAACACCATATATTTT. This chain uses TRBV7-6 with TRBJ1-3; D gene unclear. The CDR3 contains 14 residues. Germline V gives CDR1 SGHVS, CDR2 FNYEAQ. The V end lost 4 bases, the J end lost 0 bases, and 7 bases lay between the germline ends.

DNA for the CDR3: TGTGCCAGCACCCCTAAATTCGGTCAGCCCCAGCATTTT. It is translated as CASTPKFGQPQHF. V and J are TRBV27 and TRBJ1-5; the D is unclear. The length of the CDR3 is 13 residues. Germline assignment: CDR1 MNHEY and CDR2 SMNVEV (reference sequence). Trimming removed 7 bases at V and 6 bases at J, with 13 bases between.

The chain recombines TRBV19 with TRBJ2-2; D unresolved. The CDR3 runs to 15 residues. Looked up from germline, CDR1 is LNHDA and CDR2 is SQIVND (reference sequence). Trimming left V 1 base short and J 4 bases short, with 10 bases between. CDR3 in DNA: TGTGCCAGTAGTATAGCCCCTAGTAGCACCGGGGAGCTGTTTTTT. Translated: CASSIAPSSTGELFF.

V and J are TRBV7-3 and TRBJ2-2; D not resolved. The CDR3 covers 16 residues. V was clipped by 2 bases and J by 6 bases, with 16 bases between them. In germline, CDR1 is SGHTA, CDR2 FQGTGA. DNA for the CDR3: TGTGCCAGCAGCTTACGATTTAGCCGGCCGTCCGGGGAGCTGTTTTTT. This translates into CASSLRFSRPSGELFF.